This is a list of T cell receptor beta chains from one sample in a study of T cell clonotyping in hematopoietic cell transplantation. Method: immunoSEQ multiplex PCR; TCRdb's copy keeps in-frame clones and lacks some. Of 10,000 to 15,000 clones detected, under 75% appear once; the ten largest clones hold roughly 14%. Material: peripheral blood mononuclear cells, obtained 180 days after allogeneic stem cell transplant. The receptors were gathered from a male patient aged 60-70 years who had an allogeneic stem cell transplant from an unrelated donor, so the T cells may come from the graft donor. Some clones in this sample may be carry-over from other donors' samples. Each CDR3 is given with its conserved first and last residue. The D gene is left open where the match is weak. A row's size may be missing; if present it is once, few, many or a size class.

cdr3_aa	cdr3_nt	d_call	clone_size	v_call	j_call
CASRYNEARPYEQYF	TGTGCCAGCAGATACAACGAGGCACGTCCCTACGAGCAGTACTTC	NA	NA	TRBV6-5	TRBJ2-7
CSGAAGTAGNTIYF	TGCAGCGGTGCAGCCGGGACAGCTGGAAACACCATATATTTT	TRBD1	NA	TRBV29-1	TRBJ1-3
CATRGDSNQPQHF	TGTGCCACCAGAGGGGATAGCAATCAGCCCCAGCATTTT	NA	NA	TRBV15	TRBJ1-5
CASSGGTGRQPQHF	TGTGCCAGCAGTGGCGGGACAGGACGCCAGCCCCAGCATTTT	TRBD1	NA	TRBV2	TRBJ1-5
CASSSTRTNYGYTF	TGTGCCAGCAGTTCCACCCGTACTAACTATGGCTACACCTTC	NA	few	TRBV6-5	TRBJ1-2
CASGLVSLTEAFF	TGTGCTAGTGGTTTGGTAAGCCTCACTGAAGCTTTCTTT	NA	NA	TRBV12-5	TRBJ1-1
CASSAGKSNQPQHF	TGTGCCAGCAGTGCCGGGAAGTCTAATCAGCCCCAGCATTTT	NA	NA	TRBV28	TRBJ1-5
CASSLWDTVGYGYTF	TGCGCCAGCAGCTTGTGGGACACGGTGGGCTATGGCTACACCTTC	NA	NA	TRBV5-1	TRBJ1-2
CAWSVTGPTGELFF	TGTGCCTGGAGTGTAACAGGGCCCACCGGGGAGCTGTTTTTT	NA	NA	TRBV30	TRBJ2-2
CASSLTEAGDSYEQYF	TGTGCCAGCAGTTTGACAGAAGCGGGAGACTCCTACGAGCAGTACTTC	TRBD2	NA	TRBV27	TRBJ2-7
CAWSVMTISGNTIYF	TGTGCCTGGAGTGTAATGACAATATCTGGAAACACCATATATTTT	NA	NA	TRBV30	TRBJ1-3
CASSLLTGASGNTIYF	TGTGCCAGCAGCCTATTGACAGGGGCCTCTGGAAACACCATATATTTT	TRBD1	NA	TRBV14	TRBJ1-3
CASSLQGTGMQETQYF	TGCGCCAGCAGCTTGCAGGGGACAGGGATGCAAGAGACCCAGTACTTC	TRBD1	NA	TRBV5-1	TRBJ2-5
CSFIGANYGYTF	TGCAGCTTCATTGGGGCGAACTATGGCTACACCTTC	NA	few	TRBV29-1	TRBJ1-2
CASSSGGDDHTQYF	TGTGCCAGCAGCTCTGGGGGGGACGATCATACGCAGTATTTT	TRBD2	once	TRBV13	TRBJ2-3
CSAREGAGYTF	TGCAGTGCTAGAGAGGGCGCGGGCTACACCTTC	NA	few	TRBV20-1	TRBJ1-2
CASSLSTGGLAEAFF	TGTGCCAGTAGTCTCTCGACAGGGGGCTTGGCTGAAGCTTTCTTT	TRBD1	few	TRBV19	TRBJ1-1
CAWSSGSGTGELFF	TGTGCCTGGAGTAGTGGGAGCGGAACCGGGGAGCTGTTTTTT	NA	NA	TRBV30	TRBJ2-2
CASSQDASGGYEQYF	TGCGCCAGCAGCCAAGACGCATCAGGCGGCTACGAGCAGTACTTC	NA	few	TRBV4-3	TRBJ2-7
CAIRTTPAADTQYF	TGTGCCATCCGAACGACACCGGCGGCAGATACGCAGTATTTT	NA	once	TRBV10-3	TRBJ2-3
CATSAQDSPAYEQYF	TGTGCCACCTCCGCGCAGGACAGCCCCGCCTACGAGCAGTACTTC	NA	few	TRBV6-1	TRBJ2-7
CASTNGQGFEKLFF	TGTGCCAGCACCAACGGGCAGGGGTTTGAAAAACTGTTTTTT	NA	NA	TRBV6-5	TRBJ1-4
CASSARQGGNTEAFF	TGTGCCAGCAGTGCTAGACAGGGGGGGAACACTGAAGCTTTCTTT	TRBD1	NA	TRBV6-1	TRBJ1-1
CASSNIQGGGEPQHF	TGTGCCAGCAGCAACATCCAGGGAGGGGGAGAGCCCCAGCATTTT	NA	few	TRBV7-9	TRBJ1-5
CAIREGSGANVLTF	TGTGCCATCAGAGAGGGATCTGGGGCCAACGTCCTGACTTTC	NA	NA	TRBV10-3	TRBJ2-6
CSVAARASYNEQFF	TGCAGCGTTGCTGCGAGGGCCTCCTACAATGAGCAGTTCTTC	NA	NA	TRBV29-1	TRBJ2-1
CASSPRSYGYTF	TGTGCCAGCAGCCCAAGGAGCTATGGCTACACCTTC	NA	once	TRBV6-6	TRBJ1-2
CASSSGQPNQPQHF	TGTGCCAGCAGCTCGGGACAACCCAATCAGCCCCAGCATTTT	NA	NA	TRBV7-6	TRBJ1-5
CASSLGPLLNQPQHF	TGTGCCAGCAGCTTAGGGCCCCTTCTTAATCAGCCCCAGCATTTT	NA	NA	TRBV7-2	TRBJ1-5
CASSVWGQLPEKLFF	TGTGCCAGCAGCGTATGGGGACAGTTACCTGAAAAACTGTTTTTT	TRBD1	NA	TRBV28	TRBJ1-4
CAWRSPSTDTQYF	TGTGCCTGGAGGAGTCCTAGCACAGATACGCAGTATTTT	NA	NA	TRBV30	TRBJ2-3
CASSTTGGSYEKLFF	TGTGCCAGCAGCACAACAGGGGGTTCGTATGAAAAACTGTTTTTT	TRBD1	NA	TRBV4-2	TRBJ1-4
CASSIGLAGAVETQYF	TGTGCCAGTAGTATAGGCCTAGCGGGAGCAGTGGAGACCCAGTACTTC	TRBD2	NA	TRBV19	TRBJ2-5
CASSFPGTGYEQYF	TGTGCCAGCAGTTTTCCTGGGACAGGGTACGAGCAGTACTTC	TRBD1	NA	TRBV28	TRBJ2-7
CASRGQGYYEQYF	TGTGCCAGCAGGGGACAGGGATATTACGAGCAGTACTTC	TRBD1	NA	TRBV6-1	TRBJ2-7
CAWSRGFYGYTF	TGTGCCTGGAGCCGGGGCTTTTATGGCTACACCTTC	NA	NA	TRBV30	TRBJ1-2
CASTPAGFRGEQYF	TGTGCCAGCACCCCCGCGGGATTCCGCGGCGAGCAGTACTTC	NA	NA	TRBV28	TRBJ2-7
CASTGGHPNTGELFF	TGTGCCAGTACAGGGGGTCACCCGAACACCGGGGAGCTGTTTTTT	TRBD1	NA	TRBV9	TRBJ2-2
CASSKDRAHYGYTF	TGTGCCAGCAGCAAAGACAGGGCGCACTATGGCTACACCTTC	TRBD1	NA	TRBV7-3	TRBJ1-2
CSVDRGTEAFF	TGCAGCGTTGACAGGGGGACTGAAGCTTTCTTT	TRBD1	NA	TRBV29-1	TRBJ1-1
CASSQEVGGSPYEQYF	TGCGCCAGCAGCCAAGAGGTGGGCGGGAGCCCCTACGAGCAGTACTTC	TRBD2	NA	TRBV4-3	TRBJ2-7
CASSLGVLAADNEQFF	TGTGCCAGCAGCTTAGGGGTACTAGCGGCCGACAATGAGCAGTTCTTC	TRBD2	NA	TRBV11-3	TRBJ2-1
CASSSLAGDPDTQYF	TGCGCCAGCAGCTCACTAGCGGGGGACCCAGATACGCAGTATTTT	TRBD2	NA	TRBV5-1	TRBJ2-3
CAWEIRGKYGYTF	TGTGCCTGGGAGATACGGGGCAAATATGGCTACACCTTC	NA	NA	TRBV30	TRBJ1-2